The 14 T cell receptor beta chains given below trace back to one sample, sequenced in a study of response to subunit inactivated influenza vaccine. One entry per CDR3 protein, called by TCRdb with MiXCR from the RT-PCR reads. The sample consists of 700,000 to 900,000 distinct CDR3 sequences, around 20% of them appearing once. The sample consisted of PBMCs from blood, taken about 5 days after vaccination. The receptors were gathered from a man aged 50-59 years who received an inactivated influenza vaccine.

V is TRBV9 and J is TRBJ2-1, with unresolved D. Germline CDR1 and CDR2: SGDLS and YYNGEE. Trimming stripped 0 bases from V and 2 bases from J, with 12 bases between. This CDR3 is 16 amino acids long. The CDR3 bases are TGTGCCAGCAGCGTAGATTCGTGGGGAACCTACAATGAGCAGTTCTTC. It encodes CASSVDSWGTYNEQFF.

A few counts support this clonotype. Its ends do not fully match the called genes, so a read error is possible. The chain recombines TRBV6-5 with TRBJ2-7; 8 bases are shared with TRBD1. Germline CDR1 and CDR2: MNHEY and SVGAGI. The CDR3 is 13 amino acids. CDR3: CASSSPGDRYLNF. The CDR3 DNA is TGTGCCAGCAGTTCTCCAGGGGACAGGTATCTGAACTTC.

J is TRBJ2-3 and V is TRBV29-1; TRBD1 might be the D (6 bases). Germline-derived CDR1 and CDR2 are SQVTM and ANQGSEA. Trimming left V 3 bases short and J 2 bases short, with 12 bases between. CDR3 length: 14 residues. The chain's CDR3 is CSVEGRGSTDTQYF. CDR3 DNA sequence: TGCAGCGTTGAGGGCAGGGGTTCCACAGATACGCAGTATTTT.

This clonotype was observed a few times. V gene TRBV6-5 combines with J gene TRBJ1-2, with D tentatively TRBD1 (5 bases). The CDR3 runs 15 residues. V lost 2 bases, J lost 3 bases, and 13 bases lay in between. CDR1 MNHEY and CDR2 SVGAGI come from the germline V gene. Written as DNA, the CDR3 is TGTGCCAGCAGTTACGATCCCCAGGGATACTATGGCTACACCTTC. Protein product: CASSYDPQGYYGYTF.

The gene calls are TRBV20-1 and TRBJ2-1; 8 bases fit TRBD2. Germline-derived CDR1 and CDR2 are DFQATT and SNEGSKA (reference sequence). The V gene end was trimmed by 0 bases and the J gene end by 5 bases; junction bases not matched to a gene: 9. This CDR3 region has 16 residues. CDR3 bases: TGCAGTGCTAGAGAGCCAAAAACTAGCGGCGACAATGAGCAGTTCTTC. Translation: CSAREPKTSGDNEQFF.

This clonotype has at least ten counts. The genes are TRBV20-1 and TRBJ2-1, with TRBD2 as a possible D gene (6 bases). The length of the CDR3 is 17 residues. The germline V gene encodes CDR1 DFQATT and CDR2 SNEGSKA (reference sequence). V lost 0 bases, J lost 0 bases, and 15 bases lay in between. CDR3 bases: TGCAGTGCTAGAGATCAGATGGAGGGCAGCTCCTACAATGAGCAGTTCTTC. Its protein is CSARDQMEGSSYNEQFF.

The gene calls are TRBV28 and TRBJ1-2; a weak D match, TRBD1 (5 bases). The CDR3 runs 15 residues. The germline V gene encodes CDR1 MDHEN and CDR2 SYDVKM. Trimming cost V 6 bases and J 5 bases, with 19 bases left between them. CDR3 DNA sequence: TGTGCCAGCAGACAGGACAAGCCTTCAACTTATGGCTACACCTTC. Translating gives CASRQDKPSTYGYTF.

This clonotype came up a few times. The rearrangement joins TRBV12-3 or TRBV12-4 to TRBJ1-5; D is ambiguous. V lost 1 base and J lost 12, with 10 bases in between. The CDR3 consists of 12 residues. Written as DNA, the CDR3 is TGTGCCAGCAGTTTAGTCCGGGGTCTCCAGCATTTT. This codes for CASSLVRGLQHF.

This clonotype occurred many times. CDR3 amino acids: CASSTAGELFF. Written as DNA, the CDR3 is TGTGCCAGCAGCACAGCTGGGGAGCTGTTTTTT. This chain uses TRBV12-3 or TRBV12-4 with TRBJ2-2; no reliable D call. The V end lost 6 bases, the J end lost 8 bases, and 7 bases lay between the germline ends. This CDR3 spans 11 amino acids.

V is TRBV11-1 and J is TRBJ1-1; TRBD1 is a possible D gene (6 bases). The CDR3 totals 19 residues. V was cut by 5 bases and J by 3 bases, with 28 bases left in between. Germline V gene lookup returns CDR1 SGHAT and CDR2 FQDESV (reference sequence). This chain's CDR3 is CASSQTYFPQGGGDTEAFF. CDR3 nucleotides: TGTGCCAGCAGCCAGACCTACTTCCCACAGGGAGGTGGTGACACTGAAGCTTTCTTT.

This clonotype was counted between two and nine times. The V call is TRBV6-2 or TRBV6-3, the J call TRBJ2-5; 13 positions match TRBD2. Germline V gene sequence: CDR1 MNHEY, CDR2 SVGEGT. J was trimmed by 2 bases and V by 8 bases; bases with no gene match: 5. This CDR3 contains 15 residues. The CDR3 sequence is CASGSGLAGQETQYF. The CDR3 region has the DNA TGTGCCAGCGGCTCGGGACTAGCGGGGCAAGAGACCCAGTACTTC.

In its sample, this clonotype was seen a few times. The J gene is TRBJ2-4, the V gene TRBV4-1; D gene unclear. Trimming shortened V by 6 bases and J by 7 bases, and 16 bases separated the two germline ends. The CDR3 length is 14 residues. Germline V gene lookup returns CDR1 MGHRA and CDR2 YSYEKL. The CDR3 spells CASSLTTGDNIQYF. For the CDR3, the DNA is TGCGCCAGCAGTCTCACCACCGGCGACAACATTCAGTACTTC.

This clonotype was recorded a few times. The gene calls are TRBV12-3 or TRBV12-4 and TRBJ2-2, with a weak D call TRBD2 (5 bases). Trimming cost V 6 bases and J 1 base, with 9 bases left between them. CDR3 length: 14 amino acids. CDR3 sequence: CASRLSGNTGELFF. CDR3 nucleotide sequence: TGTGCCAGCAGACTAAGCGGGAACACCGGGGAGCTGTTTTTT.

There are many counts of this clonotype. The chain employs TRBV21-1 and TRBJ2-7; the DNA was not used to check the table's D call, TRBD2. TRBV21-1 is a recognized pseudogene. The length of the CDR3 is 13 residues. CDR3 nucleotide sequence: TGTGCCACCTTTCCAACTAGCGGCTACGAGCAGTACTTC. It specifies CATFPTSGYEQYF.